The 26 T cell receptor beta chains below come from one sample, sequenced in a study of beta chain features in type 1 diabetes. Findings of the study overall: Type 1 diabetes patients showed a moderate but significant shortening of TCRB CDR3s in all four CD4+ subsets.

Expressed TCRB transcripts were sequenced after all isolated RNA was converted to cDNA. Clones were read by immunoSEQ multiplex PCR, and TCRdb kept only the in-frame ones, dropping some. The table records around 14,000 clones, approximately 76% of them present only once. The antigens for these receptors are not known. Sequencing used stem cell memory CD4+ T cells from blood. These receptors came from a woman between 18 and 29 years old with type 1 diabetes.

The V call is TRBV5-1, the J call TRBJ2-3; 8 nucleotides align to TRBD2. Per the germline V gene, CDR1 is SGHRS and CDR2 is YFSETQ. The CDR3 spans 16 residues. J gave up 5 bases and V 2 bases, and 10 bases lay outside the gene matches. The CDR3 DNA reads as TGCGCCAGCAGCTTCCGAAGCGGGAGATCCATAGATACGCAGTATTTT. This encodes CASSFRSGRSIDTQYF.

The chain couples TRBV18 to TRBJ1-2; 9 nucleotides agree with TRBD1. In germline, CDR1 is KGHSH, CDR2 LQKENI. This CDR3 comprises 14 residues. The junction had 3 bases not matched to a gene; V was cut back by 1 base and J by 6 bases. CDR3 region: CASSPQTGGHGYTF. The DNA for the CDR3 is TGTGCCAGCTCACCACAGACAGGGGGTCATGGCTACACCTTC. Full variable domain (outside the CDR3, taken from reference TRBV18 and TRBJ1-2): NAGVMQNPRHLVRRRGQEARLRCSPMKGHSHVYWYRQLPEEGLKFMVYLQKENIIDESGMPKERFSAEFPKEGPSILRIQQVVRGDSAAYFCASSPQTGGHGYTFGSGTRLTVV.

This chain links TRBV2 with TRBJ1-5, with a possible D match to TRBD1 (5 bases). Germline loops: CDR1 SNHLY, CDR2 FYNNEI. The V end was cut by 6 bases, the J end by 7 bases, with 13 bases between. This CDR3 spans 13 amino acids. The CDR3 protein is CASRVERDQPQHF. CDR3 sequence (DNA): TGTGCCAGCAGGGTGGAGCGGGACCAGCCCCAGCATTTT.

The chain joins TRBV7-8 to TRBJ2-7; 7 positions agree with TRBD2. Germline CDR1 SGHVS, CDR2 FQNEAQ. V was pared by 2 bases and J by 6 bases, with 4 bases of the junction left unmatched. The CDR3 consists of 13 residues. The CDR3 coding sequence is TGTGCCAGCAGCTTATTCGGGGGGATCGAGCAGTACGTC. Translation: CASSLFGGIEQYV.

This clone was seen a few times. The chain is built from TRBV2 and TRBJ2-5, with a possible D match to TRBD1 (6 bases). Near its end, the DNA agrees better with TRBJ2-7, so the J call may be wrong. This CDR3 is built from 11 residues. Germline CDR1 reads SNHLY; CDR2 reads FYNNEI. The CDR3 is CASITGYEQYF. CDR3 nucleotides: TGTGCCAGCATAACAGGGTACGAGCAGTACTTC.

V and J are TRBV19 and TRBJ2-1; 7 nucleotides match TRBD2. The CDR3 sequence is 18 residues long. The junction had 18 bases not matched to a gene; V was cut back by 3 bases and J by 7 bases. Germline V gene data show CDR1 as LNHDA and CDR2 as SQIVND (reference sequence). CDR3 sequence (DNA): TGTGCCAGTAGTATTCGTAACTGGGGGGGAAGCTCCGTTAATGAGCAGTTCTTC. Residues: CASSIRNWGGSSVNEQFF.

The V and J genes are TRBV5-5 and TRBJ1-5; D gene uncertain. CDR3 size: 13 residues. V was cut by 5 bases and J by 7 bases, with 13 bases left in between. CDR1 and CDR2 from the germline V gene are SGHKS and YYEKEE (reference sequence). The CDR3 region is CASSPSGSQPQHF. CDR3 nucleotides: TGTGCCAGCAGTCCCTCGGGGTCGCAGCCCCAGCATTTT. The complete variable domain, with remaining parts taken from reference TRBV5-5 and TRBJ1-5, reads DAGVTQSPTHLIKTRGQQVTLRCSPISGHKSVSWYQQVLGQGPQFIFQYYEKEERGRGNFPDRFSARQFPNYSSELNVNALLLGDSALYLCASSPSGSQPQHFGDGTRLSIL.

This clone showed up just a few times. The chain uses TRBV5-1 and TRBJ2-5; D is undetermined. The CDR3 totals 15 residues. Trimming removed 3 bases from V and 1 base from J, with 13 bases in between. Germline V lookup: CDR1 SGHRS, CDR2 YFSETQ. The chain's CDR3 is CASSSTTATQETQYF. The CDR3 bases are TGCGCCAGCAGCTCAACAACAGCTACCCAAGAGACCCAGTACTTC.

The V call is TRBV5-1, the J call TRBJ1-1; 9 bases align to TRBD1. The CDR3 has 15 residues. Trimming took 4 bases from V and 6 from J; bases not matched to a gene: 10. Germline V gene data show CDR1 as SGHRS and CDR2 as YFSETQ. The CDR3 nucleotides are TGCGCCAGCAGCCCGCGACAGGGGGTGGGCGCTGAAGCTTTCTTT. Translated, it gives CASSPRQGVGAEAFF.

The chain couples TRBV27 to TRBJ1-5; possible D gene TRBD1, 5 bases. The CDR3 covers 13 residues. CDR1 is MNHEY, CDR2 SMNVEV, per germline (reference sequence). With 2 bases removed from V and 7 bases from J, the gap between germline ends came to 9 bases. Here the CDR3 reads CASSLTAGQPQHF. The CDR3 DNA is TGTGCCAGCAGTTTAACGGCAGGGCAGCCCCAGCATTTT.

This chain joins TRBV6-5 and TRBJ2-7, with TRBD1 matching over 9 bases. The CDR3 totals 14 residues. The V gene's germline CDR1 is MNHEY and CDR2 SVGAGI. With V trimmed by 11 bases and J by 2 bases, 10 bases remained unmatched. The CDR3 bases are TGTGCCTCTGCTTGGGACAGGGAGACCTACGAGCAGTACTTC. It encodes CASAWDRETYEQYF.

The rearrangement links TRBV9 to TRBJ2-1, with D possibly matching TRBD1 (6 bases). The CDR3 has 15 residues. Germline CDR1 SGDLS, CDR2 YYNGEE. V lost 0 bases and J lost 6, with 13 bases in between. The CDR3 reads CASSVVAGVSNEQFF. The CDR3 DNA sequence: TGTGCCAGCAGCGTAGTGGCAGGGGTGAGCAATGAGCAGTTCTTC.

V usage is TRBV28 and J usage is TRBJ2-1; 7 bases align to TRBD1. The junction had 1 base not matched to a gene; V was cut back by 2 bases and J by 6 bases. The CDR3 has 13 amino acids. The germline CDR1 and CDR2 sequences are MDHEN and SYDVKM. Here the CDR3 reads CASSLGDSNEQFF. In DNA, the CDR3 is TGTGCCAGCAGTTTAGGGGACAGCAATGAGCAGTTCTTC.

The rearrangement links TRBV28 to TRBJ2-2, with TRBD2 matching 7 bases. Germline-derived CDR1 and CDR2 are MDHEN and SYDVKM. After removal of 5 bases from V and 7 bases from J, the junction contained 13 bases not matched to a gene. The CDR3 covers 16 residues. CDR3 nucleotide sequence: TGTGCCAGCAGTCTGATAACCGGACTAGGACGCGGGGAGCTGTTTTTT. It translates to CASSLITGLGRGELFF.

The rearrangement links TRBV7-8 to TRBJ2-1; 10 nucleotides align to TRBD2. V dropped 5 bases and J dropped 14; count of bases not matched to a gene: 3. This CDR3 comprises 11 residues. Germline V lookup: CDR1 SGHVS, CDR2 FQNEAQ. The CDR3 nucleotides read TGTGCCAGCAGCCGTGGGACTAGCGAGTTCTTC. Translated, it gives CASSRGTSEFF. Full variable domain (remainder filled in from reference TRBV7-8 and TRBJ2-1): GAGVSQSPRYKVAKRGQDVALRCDPISGHVSLFWYQQALGQGPEFLTYFQNEAQLDKSGLPSDRFFAERPEGSVSTLKIQRTQQEDSAVYLCASSRGTSEFFGPGTRLTVL.

The V and J genes are TRBV4-1 and TRBJ1-3, with D unresolved. Germline CDR1 is MGHRA and CDR2 is YSYEKL. The CDR3 consists of 16 residues. Between the trimmed V and J ends, which lost 2 bases and 0 bases, there was a span of 11 bases. DNA of the CDR3: TGCGCCAGCAGCCAAATTTTCGTACTCTCTGGAAACACCATATATTTT. Its translation: CASSQIFVLSGNTIYF.

This sequence joins TRBV5-6 and TRBJ1-2; no firm D call. With 0 bases removed from V and 0 bases from J, the gap between germline ends came to 6 bases. The CDR3 is made up of 14 amino acids. Germline CDR1 is SGHDT and CDR2 is YYEEEE. The CDR3 loop reads CASSLGTANYGYTF. The CDR3 region has the DNA TGTGCCAGCAGCTTGGGTACAGCTAACTATGGCTACACCTTC.

The gene calls are TRBV6-6 and TRBJ2-7; the D is unclear. The CDR3 length is 16 residues. Looked up from germline, CDR1 is MNHNY and CDR2 is SVGAGI (reference sequence). V lost 0 bases, J lost 6 bases, and 18 bases lay in between. The CDR3 region is CASSYSPHDASGEQYF. The CDR3 DNA is TGTGCCAGCAGTTACTCCCCTCACGACGCCTCGGGCGAGCAGTACTTC.

On this clone itself: The identical CDR3 is also encoded by other nucleotide sequences in the sample. J is TRBJ2-1 and V is TRBV11-2; TRBD2 aligns across 10 bases. CDR1 SGHAT and CDR2 FQNNGV come from the germline V gene. The CDR3 extends over 15 amino acids. J lost 4 bases, V lost 6 bases, and 6 bases had no gene match. The CDR3 nucleotides are TGTGCCAGCAGAAAACTAGCGGGGAATTACAATGAGCAGTTCTTC. Amino acid sequence: CASRKLAGNYNEQFF.

The V and J genes are TRBV12-5 and TRBJ2-2; 8 bases are a match to TRBD2. The germline V gene encodes CDR1 LGHNT and CDR2 FRNRAP. This CDR3 has 17 amino acids. Unmatched junction bases numbered 3, after V lost 0 bases and J lost 0 bases. CDR3 in DNA: TGTGCTAGTGGTTTGGTACTGACTAGCGCGAACACCGGGGAGCTGTTTTTT. This translates into CASGLVLTSANTGELFF.

The chain is built from TRBV9 and TRBJ2-2; perhaps TRBD1 as D (8 bases). There are 16 residues in the CDR3. The V gene's germline CDR1 is SGDLS and CDR2 YYNGEE. V lost 4 bases and J 3 bases, leaving 16 bases between the germline ends. The CDR3: CASSLGQGGDTGELFF. CDR3 nucleotides: TGTGCCAGCAGCCTCGGACAGGGAGGGGACACCGGGGAGCTGTTTTTT.

The chain links TRBV4-1 to TRBJ2-3; 14 nucleotides agree with TRBD2. The CDR3 loop spans 16 amino acids. Germline V lookup: CDR1 MGHRA, CDR2 YSYEKL. The trim removed 4 bases at V and 4 bases at J, leaving 4 bases unmatched. CDR3 DNA: TGCGCCAGCAGCCCGGGACTAGCGGGAGAGGCAGATACGCAGTATTTT. This translates into CASSPGLAGEADTQYF.

The chain carries TRBV27 and TRBJ1-2; D is perhaps TRBD1 (6 bases). Per germline, CDR1 MNHEY and CDR2 SMNVEV (reference sequence). The V gene lost 6 bases and the J gene lost 4 bases, with 12 bases spanning the gap. The CDR3 totals 13 residues. CDR3 residues: CASSLRGGYGYTF. CDR3 DNA: TGTGCCAGCAGCTTGAGGGGGGGCTATGGCTACACCTTC.

The rearrangement uses TRBV10-3 and TRBJ2-5, with 10 bases identical to TRBD2. Looked up from germline, CDR1 is ENHRY and CDR2 is SYGVKD. V was pared by 4 bases and J by 5 bases, with 10 bases of the junction left unmatched. The CDR3 runs 16 residues. CDR3: CAISARPSSGSETQYF. The CDR3, as DNA: TGTGCCATCAGTGCCCGCCCCTCTAGCGGGAGTGAGACCCAGTACTTC.

The CDR3 coding sequence is TGCGCCAGCAGCCCAGGGACAGGGGGCTACTCCACCGGGGAGCTGTTTTTT. Its translation: CASSPGTGGYSTGELFF. This chain connects TRBV5-1 to TRBJ2-2; 12 positions match TRBD1. Germline V gene lookup returns CDR1 SGHRS and CDR2 YFSETQ. This CDR3 has 17 residues. The V gene end was trimmed by 4 bases and the J gene end by 4 bases; junction bases not matched to a gene: 8.

This clone appeared once. The rearrangement links TRBV5-1 to TRBJ2-5; 9 positions agree with TRBD2. In germline, CDR1 is SGHRS, CDR2 YFSETQ. Trimming took 2 bases from V and 5 from J; bases not matched to a gene: 7. This CDR3 contains 15 residues. The CDR3 bases are TGCGCCAGCAGCTTCGTTAGCGGGAGAGGGGAGACCCAGTACTTC. Translation gives CASSFVSGRGETQYF. Full variable domain (remainder filled in from reference TRBV5-1 and TRBJ2-5): KAGVTQTPRYLIKTRGQQVTLSCSPISGHRSVSWYQQTPGQGLQFLFEYFSETQRNKGNFPGRFSGRQFSNSRSEMNVSTLELGDSALYLCASSFVSGRGETQYFGPGTRLLVL.